The present T cell receptor (beta chain) was sequenced within a study of blood T cell repertoires in COVID-19. The wider study: The origin of the acute and convalescent COVID-19 samples was the United States, Italy and Spain. The analysed material was cDNA or gDNA that came from T cells, B-cell-depleted T cells, or PBMCs.

Original data processing: For nucleated cells, counts were estimated from reference gene primer amplification. The repertoire was sequenced with immunoSEQ multiplex PCR; TCRdb's copy has only in-frame clones and lacks some. V and J calls and clone size come straight from that table; D and trimming were deduced from the DNA. The sample records approximately 100,000 clones, less than 85% being singletons. This CDR3 region has 16 residues. After removal of 1 base from V and 7 bases from J, the junction contained 8 bases not matched to a gene. CDR1 is SGHRS and CDR2 is YFSETQ in the germline V gene. Sample: peripheral blood. The chain joins TRBV5-1 to TRBJ2-1; 10 nucleotides line up with TRBD2. The receptor was derived from a woman aged 60-70 years with acute or convalescent COVID-19. CDR3 protein: CASSLFPSGGGNEQFF. The DNA of the CDR3 is TGCGCCAGCAGCTTGTTCCCTAGCGGGGGAGGGAATGAGCAGTTCTTC.